This T cell receptor (beta chain) derives from a study of CXCR3-negative and CXCR3-positive naive CD8 T cells. Findings and limits, study-wide: Memory, not naive, CXCR3-negative and CXCR3-positive cells differed in TRBV-TRBJ usage. Memory CD8+ cells showed much lower diversity, while both naive subsets displayed comparably high diversity.

Libraries of TRB cDNA were made by 5' RACE and carried UMIs. From its re-call of the 5' RACE reads, TCRdb lists each CDR3 protein once, without DNA. The sample has 70,000 to 95,000 distinct CDR3 sequences, and its top ten clones hold around 1.6%. Germline assignment: CDR1 DFQATT and CDR2 SNEGSKA (reference sequence). The CDR3 extends over 15 amino acids. Naivety in CD8+ T cells corresponded to a CD45RO-CCR7+CD27+CD95- phenotype. Comments on this clonotype: Its antigen remains unidentified.

The chain couples TRBV20-1 to TRBJ2-7. This TCR came from a human donor in good health. Some clones in this sample may be carry-over from other donors' samples. Sequenced sample: naive CXCR3- CD8+ T cells from blood. Documented subset: CD45RO-CCR7+CD27+CD95- naive CD8+ T cells lacking CXCR3 (TNR3-). This CDR3 is CSARLTETSLSEQYF.